Presented here are 9 T cell receptor beta chains from one specimen sequenced in a study of OX40 agonist ivuxolimab in advanced cancers. Libraries were constructed by the immunoSEQ multiplex PCR assay. TCRdb limited this immuneACCESS table to in-frame rearrangements with V and J called. A share of clones is missing; checked studies link under half to unresolved V genes, and the rest is unexplained. Here the sample has around 40,000 clones; around 86% occur a single time. The ten largest clones add up to 0.35% to 0.45% of the sample. This specimen was CD4+ or CD8+ T cells sorted from blood, taken in a trial of the OX40 agonist ivuxolimab. The receptors were gathered from an adult with an advanced solid tumor such as melanoma, head and neck, liver or kidney cancer.

This chain uses TRBV11-2 with TRBJ1-2, with D possibly TRBD1 on 6 matching bases. CDR1 is SGHAT, CDR2 FQNNGV, per germline. The CDR3 runs to 16 residues. Trimming removed 7 bases at V and 3 bases at J, with 21 bases between. CDR3 in amino acids: CASTQGVRGGDYGYTF. CDR3 sequence (DNA): TGTGCCAGCACCCAGGGAGTTCGAGGGGGGGACTATGGCTACACCTTC.

V and J are TRBV14 and TRBJ1-4, with D possibly TRBD1 on 6 matching bases. The germline gives CDR1 SGHDN, CDR2 FVKESK. This CDR3 spans 18 amino acids. The germline V and J ends were trimmed by 1 base and 7 bases, with 22 bases remaining between them. CDR3 DNA sequence: TGTGCCAGCAGCCAAGGGACGGGACACCCCTCAAGTGGTGAAAAACTGTTTTTT. Protein sequence: CASSQGTGHPSSGEKLFF.

CDR3 in amino acids: CASSLETGGGYTF. For the CDR3, the DNA is TGTGCCAGCAGCTTAGAGACAGGGGGTGGCTACACCTTC. The J gene is TRBJ1-2, the V gene TRBV7-2; 9 nucleotides match TRBD1. Trimming at V came to 1 base and at J to 7 bases, leaving 1 base not matched to a gene. The CDR3 loop spans 13 amino acids. Germline V CDR1 and CDR2: SGHTA, FQGNSA.

V usage is TRBV29-1 and J usage is TRBJ2-2; D uncertain. From germline, CDR1 is SQVTM and CDR2 ANQGSEA. Trimming took off 1 base at V and 5 bases at J, with 8 bases between the two ends. The CDR3 has 13 amino acids. The CDR3 sequence: CSVEVVSTGELFF. The CDR3 DNA reads as TGCAGCGTTGAAGTAGTGTCGACCGGGGAGCTGTTTTTT.

This clone has a single count. V is TRBV6-6 and J is TRBJ2-7; D gene ambiguous. The germline CDR1 and CDR2 sequences are MNHNY and SVGAGI (reference sequence). CDR3 size: 12 residues. V was shortened by 4 bases and J by 5 bases, with 9 bases between the two germline ends. The DNA of the CDR3 is TGTGCCAGCAGTTCCCGAGTCAACGAGCAGTACTTC. It codes for CASSSRVNEQYF.

V is TRBV4-2 and J is TRBJ1-1, with TRBD1 matching 7 bases. The CDR3 length is 19 residues. J was trimmed by 1 base and V by 1 base; bases with no gene match: 15. Germline loops: CDR1 LGHNA, CDR2 YNFKEQ. The CDR3 here is CASSQGDLTGLASNTEAFF. The CDR3, as DNA: TGTGCCAGCAGCCAAGGGGACTTGACAGGGTTGGCGTCGAACACTGAAGCTTTCTTT.

V gene TRBV10-3 combines with J gene TRBJ1-3, with 7 bases matching TRBD1. Germline CDR1 is ENHRY and CDR2 is SYGVKD. V dropped 6 bases and J dropped 2; count of bases not matched to a gene: 7. This CDR3 has 15 amino acids. Here the CDR3 reads CAIRLGTDPGNTIYF. The CDR3 DNA sequence: TGTGCCATCAGACTGGGGACAGACCCTGGAAACACCATATATTTT.

The chain combines TRBV7-6 with TRBJ2-2; 7 bases match TRBD2. From germline, CDR1 is SGHVS and CDR2 FNYEAQ. The CDR3 totals 14 residues. V trimming: 5 bases; J trimming: 4 bases; junction bases outside the gene matches: 4. Written as DNA, the CDR3 is TGTGCCAGCAGCCCCCGGACTAGCACCGGGGAGCTGTTTTTT. Its protein product is CASSPRTSTGELFF.

The chain joins TRBV7-2 to TRBJ2-7, with D tentatively TRBD2 (5 bases). Per the germline V gene, CDR1 is SGHTA and CDR2 is FQGNSA. This CDR3 region has 17 residues. V was shortened by 1 base and J by 5 bases, with 21 bases between the two germline ends. The CDR3 is CASSLEVPGKDFHEQYF. CDR3 nucleotide sequence: TGTGCCAGCAGCTTAGAAGTCCCCGGGAAAGATTTCCACGAGCAGTACTTC.